A selection of T cell receptor beta chains follows, all from one sample in a study of blood T cell repertoires in COVID-19. Some clones are missing from TCRdb's copy, which holds only in-frame ones; the method was immunoSEQ multiplex PCR. The sample includes about 190,000 clones, roughly 85% of them seen just once. Specimen: peripheral blood. The receptors shown here come from an elderly woman with acute or convalescent COVID-19. CDR3s leave out the opening cysteine and the closing phenylalanine or tryptophan.

v_call: TRBV6-1; cdr3_aa: ASSDGRGRSWGYEQY
v_call: TRBV5-1; cdr3_aa: ASSLVTGFGGYGYT
v_call: TRBV7-8; cdr3_aa: ASSPPRAGGTGELF
v_call: TRBV6-4; cdr3_aa: ASSEEAWDSSYNEQF
v_call: TRBV7-2; cdr3_aa: ASSWTSNTEAF
v_call: TRBV10-3; cdr3_aa: VISDVGVGAGGIEQY
v_call: TRBV7-2; cdr3_aa: ASSLGTAATNEKLF
v_call: TRBV28; cdr3_aa: ASSLHRQGADTQY
v_call: TRBV2; cdr3_aa: ASRADFNTEAF
v_call: TRBV2; cdr3_aa: ASSAILRWQGVGSPLH
v_call: TRBV6-5; cdr3_aa: ASSFRTEAF
v_call: TRBV6-5; cdr3_aa: ASRDSTGGTEAF
v_call: TRBV5-1; cdr3_aa: ASSLSGAPSQPQH
v_call: TRBV4-3; cdr3_aa: ASSQSRQGYYGYT
v_call: TRBV24-1; cdr3_aa: ATSGHGQRNDGSYNEQF
v_call: TRBV24-1; cdr3_aa: ATSANKGLYNEQF
v_call: TRBV3-1/TRBV3-2; cdr3_aa: ASSQSGGGGYT
v_call: TRBV18; cdr3_aa: ASSQGGQGSGNTIY
v_call: TRBV7-8; cdr3_aa: ASSTGTVAGNTIY
v_call: TRBV7-3; cdr3_aa: ASSFSGETGELF
v_call: TRBV4-3; cdr3_aa: ASSQGRGTEAF
v_call: TRBV10-3; cdr3_aa: AIRGRDLSYEQY
v_call: TRBV11-2; cdr3_aa: ASRQDRLESYEQY
v_call: TRBV9; cdr3_aa: ASSVDTGNEKLF
v_call: TRBV24-1; cdr3_aa: ATSDFQLPLH
v_call: TRBV7-8; cdr3_aa: ASSREGTRRDQPQH
v_call: TRBV28; cdr3_aa: ASSFAGNGETQY
v_call: TRBV18; cdr3_aa: ASSPTVNSNQPQH
v_call: TRBV6-5; cdr3_aa: ATTPSGQGTGEQY
v_call: TRBV6-1; cdr3_aa: ASSERRGGDEAF
v_call: TRBV29-1; cdr3_aa: SALGQSVGGYT
v_call: TRBV28; cdr3_aa: ASSLLGSQPQH
v_call: TRBV27; cdr3_aa: ASSTLGLAGVEQY
v_call: TRBV18; cdr3_aa: ASSPFQSAGSYNEQF
v_call: TRBV15; cdr3_aa: ATSRDGTGGLTEAF
v_call: TRBV12-3/TRBV12-4; cdr3_aa: ASSSQLNTEAF
v_call: TRBV30; cdr3_aa: AWRQAGLEQY
v_call: TRBV6-2/TRBV6-3; cdr3_aa: ASSYSIRLAGDSDTQY
v_call: TRBV30; cdr3_aa: AWSGLQGLNGYT
v_call: TRBV9; cdr3_aa: ASTLGPTSTDTQY
v_call: TRBV19; cdr3_aa: ASSITAGQNIQY
v_call: TRBV7-2; cdr3_aa: ASSLERLGAGELF
v_call: TRBV10-3; cdr3_aa: AISGGPHVEETQY
v_call: TRBV4-2; cdr3_aa: ASSREWAGELF
v_call: TRBV18; cdr3_aa: ASSPRTGSVNEQF
v_call: TRBV4-3; cdr3_aa: ASSHQALVWDTQY
v_call: TRBV5-1; cdr3_aa: ASSLGGTGEEKLF
v_call: TRBV14; cdr3_aa: ASSHADTRLAGSLNPYNEQF